This TCR beta chain derives from a study of CD8+ T cells in alopecia areata. Reverse transcribed after extraction, RNA yielded cDNA as the sequencing template. Libraries were prepared by immunoSEQ multiplex PCR; TCRdb keeps only in-frame clonotypes and omits some of them. In the table there are under 250,000 clones, approximately 72% of which are singletons. V was pared by 1 base and J by 0 bases, with 12 bases between. The CDR3 totals 15 residues. CDR1 is GTSNPN, CDR2 SVGIG, per germline (reference sequence). Treatment reported: oral pan-JAK inhibitor, 5-10 mg twice daily. This TCR was sampled from a human donor with alopecia areata. V is TRBV30 and J is TRBJ1-2; no reliable D call. The sequences come from CD4+ T cells sorted from blood, collected at week 44, from a patient treated with tofacitinib. The CDR3 nucleotides read TGTGCCTGGAGTGCCACTAGAATAGCTAACTATGGCTACACCTTC. Its translation is CAWSATRIANYGYTF.